This T cell receptor beta chain derives from a study of T-cell reconstitution after alpha-beta-depleted transplantation in children. Regarding the study as a whole: Surviving recipient T cells and thymic progenitors produced the high day-60 TCRbeta diversity seen in some patients. Once a year had passed after transplant, T-cell counts and diversity came mostly from newly produced T cells. About two months after transplant, alpha-beta T cells reportedly came from several hundred expanded graft clones.

Note on this clonotype: The target antigen is unknown.

During its preparation, the TCRbeta library received unique molecular identifiers. In TCRdb, the PCR reads were re-called with MiXCR into one record per CDR3 protein. This table holds about 420,000 distinct CDR3 sequences, around 15% found once. The CDR3 sequence is 13 residues long. Germline V CDR1 and CDR2: WSHSY, SAAADI. Trimming cost V 3 bases and J 9 bases; bases outside gene matches: 5. The sample here was PBMCs, mostly from graft donor cells, taken 360 days after TCRalphabeta/CD19-depleted stem cell transplant. J is TRBJ2-4 and V is TRBV10-2, with 7 positions matching TRBD2. This receptor was identified in a boy less than two years old who had a stem cell transplant for Wiskott-Aldrich syndrome, so the T cells may come from the graft donor. CDR3 nucleotides: TGCGCCAGCAGTGAAGCGGGGAGAGGCATTCAGTACTTC. This codes for CASSEAGRGIQYF.